This T cell receptor (beta chain) is from a study of cytomegalovirus exposure and HLA in healthy donors. It was with 60 Vbeta and 13 Jbeta primers that the PCR ran. The method was immunoSEQ multiplex PCR; TCRdb's version includes in-frame clones alone and lacks a portion of them. The data show 100,000 to 150,000 clones, under 90% seen once. In the case of this clone: Antigen unknown.

Per germline, CDR1 MGHRA and CDR2 YSYEKL. CDR3 length equals 15 residues. Trimming stripped 0 bases from V and 2 bases from J, with 11 bases between. Study findings and constraints: Many donors shared some public TCRs, even though most TCR sequences were rare.

The specimen sequenced was PBMCs. The clonotype comes from a woman aged 40 to 50 in good health and CMV-seropositive. V is TRBV4-1 and J is TRBJ2-7; a possible D gene is TRBD2 (6 bases). CDR3 sequence (DNA): TGCGCCAGCAGCCAAGAGGCGGGGTCTGCCTACGAGCAGTACTTC. Amino acids: CASSQEAGSAYEQYF.